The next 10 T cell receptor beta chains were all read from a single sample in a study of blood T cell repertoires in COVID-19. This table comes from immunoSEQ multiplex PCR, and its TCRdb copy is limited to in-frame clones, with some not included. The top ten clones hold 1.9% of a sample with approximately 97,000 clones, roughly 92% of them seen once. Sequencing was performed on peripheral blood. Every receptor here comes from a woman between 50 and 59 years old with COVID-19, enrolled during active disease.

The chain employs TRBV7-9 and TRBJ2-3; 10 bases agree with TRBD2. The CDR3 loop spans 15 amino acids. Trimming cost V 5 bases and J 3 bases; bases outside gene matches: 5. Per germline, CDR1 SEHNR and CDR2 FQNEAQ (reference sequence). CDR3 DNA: TGTGCCAGCAGCCCTAGCGGGGGTTTTACAGATACGCAGTATTTT. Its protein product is CASSPSGGFTDTQYF.

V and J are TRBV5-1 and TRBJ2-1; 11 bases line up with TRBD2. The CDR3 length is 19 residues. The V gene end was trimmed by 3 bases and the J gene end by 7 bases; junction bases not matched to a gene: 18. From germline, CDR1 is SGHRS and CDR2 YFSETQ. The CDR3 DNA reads TGCGCCAGCAGCTCCGAGGGGCTACCGGGACTAGCGGCTCGGAATGAGCAGTTCTTC. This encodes CASSSEGLPGLAARNEQFF.

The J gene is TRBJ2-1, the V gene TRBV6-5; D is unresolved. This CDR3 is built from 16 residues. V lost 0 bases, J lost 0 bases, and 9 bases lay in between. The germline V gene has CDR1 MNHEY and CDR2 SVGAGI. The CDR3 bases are TGTGCCAGCAGTTACTCGGTGTCAGGCTCCTACAATGAGCAGTTCTTC. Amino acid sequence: CASSYSVSGSYNEQFF.

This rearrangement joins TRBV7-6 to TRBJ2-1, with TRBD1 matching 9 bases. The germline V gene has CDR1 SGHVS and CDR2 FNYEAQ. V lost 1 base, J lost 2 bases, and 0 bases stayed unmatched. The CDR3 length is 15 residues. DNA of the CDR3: TGTGCCAGCAGCTTAGGACAGGGGGCCTACAATGAGCAGTTCTTC. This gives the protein CASSLGQGAYNEQFF.

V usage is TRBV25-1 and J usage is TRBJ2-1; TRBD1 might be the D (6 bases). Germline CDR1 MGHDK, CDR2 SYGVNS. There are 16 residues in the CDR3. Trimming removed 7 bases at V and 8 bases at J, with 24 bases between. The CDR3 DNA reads TGTGCCAGCAACACACGAATCACAGGGTTGTGGGATGAGCAGTTCTTC. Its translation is CASNTRITGLWDEQFF.

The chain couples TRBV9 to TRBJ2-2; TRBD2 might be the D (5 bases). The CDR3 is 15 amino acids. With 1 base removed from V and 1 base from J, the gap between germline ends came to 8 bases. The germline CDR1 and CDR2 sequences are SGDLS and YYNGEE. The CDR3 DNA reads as TGTGCCAGCAGCGTATCGGCGGGGAACACCGGGGAGCTGTTTTTT. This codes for CASSVSAGNTGELFF.

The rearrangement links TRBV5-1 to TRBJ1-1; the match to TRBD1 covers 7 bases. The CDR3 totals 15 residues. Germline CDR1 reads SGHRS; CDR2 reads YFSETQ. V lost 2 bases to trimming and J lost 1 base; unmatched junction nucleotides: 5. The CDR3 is CASSLRQGTNTEAFF. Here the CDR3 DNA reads TGCGCCAGCAGCTTAAGACAGGGTACGAACACTGAAGCTTTCTTT.

Here the CDR3 reads CASSYSIPGNEQYV. CDR3 bases: TGTGCCAGCAGTTACTCGATCCCAGGCAACGAGCAGTACGTC. V is TRBV6-2 or TRBV6-3 and J is TRBJ2-7, with D unclear. The V gene's germline CDR1 is MNHEY and CDR2 SVGEGT. V was cut by 0 bases and J by 5 bases, with 11 bases left in between. The length of the CDR3 is 14 residues.

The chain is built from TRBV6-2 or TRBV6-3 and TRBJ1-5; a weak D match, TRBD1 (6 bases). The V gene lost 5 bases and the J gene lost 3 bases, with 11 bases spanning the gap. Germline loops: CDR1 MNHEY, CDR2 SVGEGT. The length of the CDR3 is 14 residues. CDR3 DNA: TGTGCCAGCAGTCCGACAGGTCTCAATCAGCCCCAGCATTTT. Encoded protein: CASSPTGLNQPQHF.

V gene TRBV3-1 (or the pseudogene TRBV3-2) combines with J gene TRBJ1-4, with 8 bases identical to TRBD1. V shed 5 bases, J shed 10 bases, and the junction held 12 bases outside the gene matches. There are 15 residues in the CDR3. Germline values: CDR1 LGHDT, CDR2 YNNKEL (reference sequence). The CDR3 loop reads CASSTRTGRMGKLFF. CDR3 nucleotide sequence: TGTGCCAGCAGCACCCGGACAGGGCGAATGGGAAAACTGTTTTTT.